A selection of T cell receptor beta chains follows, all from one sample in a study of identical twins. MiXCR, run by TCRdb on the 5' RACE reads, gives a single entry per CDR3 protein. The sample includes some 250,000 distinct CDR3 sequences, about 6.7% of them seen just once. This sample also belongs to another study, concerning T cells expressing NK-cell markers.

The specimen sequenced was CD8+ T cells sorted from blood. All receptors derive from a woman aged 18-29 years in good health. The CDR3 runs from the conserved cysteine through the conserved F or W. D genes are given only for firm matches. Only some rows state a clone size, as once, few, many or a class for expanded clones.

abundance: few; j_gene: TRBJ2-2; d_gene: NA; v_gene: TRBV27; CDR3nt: TGTGCCAGCAGTGCCCCTCTTCACACCGGGGAGCTGTTTTTT; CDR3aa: CASSAPLHTGELFF
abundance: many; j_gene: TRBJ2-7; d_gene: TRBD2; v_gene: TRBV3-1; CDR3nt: TGTGCCAGCAGCCAGACGGGACTAAGATCCTACGAGCAGTACTTC; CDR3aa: CASSQTGLRSYEQYF
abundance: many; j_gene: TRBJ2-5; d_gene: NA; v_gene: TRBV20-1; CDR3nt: TGCAGTGCTAGAGGGCTAGCTGGGGAGACCCAGTACTTC; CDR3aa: CSARGLAGETQYF
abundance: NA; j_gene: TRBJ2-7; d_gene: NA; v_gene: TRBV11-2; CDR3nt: TGTGCCAGCAGCTTGGGTAACAGTGACTACGAGCAGTACTTC; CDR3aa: CASSLGNSDYEQYF
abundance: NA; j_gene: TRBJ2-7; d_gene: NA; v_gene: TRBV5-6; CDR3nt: TGTGCCAGCAGCTTGGCGCAGAACTACGAGCAGTACTTC; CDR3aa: CASSLAQNYEQYF
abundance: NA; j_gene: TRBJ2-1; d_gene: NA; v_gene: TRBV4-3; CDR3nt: TGCGCCAGCAGCCATACGGGGCCTGAGCAGTTCTTC; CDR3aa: CASSHTGPEQFF
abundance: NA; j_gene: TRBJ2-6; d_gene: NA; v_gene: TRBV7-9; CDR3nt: TGTGCCAGCAGCTCGTATGGTGCCCTGGGGGCCAACGTCCTGACTTTC; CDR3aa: CASSSYGALGANVLTF
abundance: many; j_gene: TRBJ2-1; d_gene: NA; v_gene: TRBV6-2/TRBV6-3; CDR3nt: TGTGCCAGCAGTCCGGACTACTACAATGAGCAGTTCTTC; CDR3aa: CASSPDYYNEQFF
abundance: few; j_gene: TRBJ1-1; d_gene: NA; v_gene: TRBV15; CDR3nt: TGTGCCACCAGCAGAGAGGGACACAGGAACACTGAAGCTTTCTTT; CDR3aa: CATSREGHRNTEAFF
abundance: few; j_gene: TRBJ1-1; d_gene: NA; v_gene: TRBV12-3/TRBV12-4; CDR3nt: TGTGCCAGCAGTGTGACAGTCGGGGACACTGAAGCTTTCTTT; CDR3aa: CASSVTVGDTEAFF
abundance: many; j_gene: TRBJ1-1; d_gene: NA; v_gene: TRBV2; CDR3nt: TGTGCCAGCAGTGAAGTGGAAGCTTTCTTT; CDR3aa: CASSEVEAFF
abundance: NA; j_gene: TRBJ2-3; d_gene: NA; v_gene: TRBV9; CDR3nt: TGTGCCAGCAGCGCCCTGGGACTTTCCACAGATACGCAGTATTTT; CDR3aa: CASSALGLSTDTQYF
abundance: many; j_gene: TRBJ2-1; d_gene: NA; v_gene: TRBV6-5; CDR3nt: TGTGCCAGCAGTTACTCTGTCTCCTACAATGAGCAGTTCTTC; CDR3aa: CASSYSVSYNEQFF
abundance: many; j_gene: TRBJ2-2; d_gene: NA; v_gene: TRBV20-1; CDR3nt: TGCAGTGCTCCCGTCGGGGCCGGGGAGCTGTTTTTT; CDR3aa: CSAPVGAGELFF
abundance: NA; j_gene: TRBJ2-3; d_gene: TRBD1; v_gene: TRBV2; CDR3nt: TGTGCCAGCAGTGGGCGACAGGGGGCGTTGTCAGATACGCAGTATTTT; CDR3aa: CASSGRQGALSDTQYF
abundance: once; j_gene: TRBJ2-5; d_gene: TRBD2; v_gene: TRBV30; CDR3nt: TGTGCCTCCGCCGGACTAGCGGGAGGACCCCAAGAGACCCAGTACTTC; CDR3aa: CASAGLAGGPQETQYF
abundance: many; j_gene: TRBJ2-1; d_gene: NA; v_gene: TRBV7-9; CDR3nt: TGTGCCAGCAGCTTAGCATCCGCCAATGAGCAGTTCTTC; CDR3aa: CASSLASANEQFF
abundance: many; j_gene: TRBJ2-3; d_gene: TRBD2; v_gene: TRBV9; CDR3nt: TGTGCCAGCAGCGTAGTCGGGGGGGCCGGAGATACGCAGTATTTT; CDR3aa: CASSVVGGAGDTQYF
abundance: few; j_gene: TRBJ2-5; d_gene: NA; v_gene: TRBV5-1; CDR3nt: TGCGCCAGCAGCTCCTTAGGAGGGCTTGGGGAGACCCAGTACTTC; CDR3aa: CASSSLGGLGETQYF
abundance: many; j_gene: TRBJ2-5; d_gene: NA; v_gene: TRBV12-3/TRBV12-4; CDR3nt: TGTGCCAGCAGGGGGATTCAAGAGACCCAGTACTTC; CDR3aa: CASRGIQETQYF
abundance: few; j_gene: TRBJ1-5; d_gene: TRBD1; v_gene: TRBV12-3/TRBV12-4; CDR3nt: TGTGCCAGCAGACTAGGACAGGCCAATCAGCCCCAGCATTTT; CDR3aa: CASRLGQANQPQHF
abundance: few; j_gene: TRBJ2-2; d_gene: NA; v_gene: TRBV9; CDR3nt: TGTGCCTCCTGTCCGAACACCGGGGAGCTGTTTTTT; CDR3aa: CASCPNTGELFF
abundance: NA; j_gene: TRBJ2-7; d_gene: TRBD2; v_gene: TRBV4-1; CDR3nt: TGCGCCAGCAGCCAAGGCCCTAGCGGGATCTCCTACGAGCAGTACTTC; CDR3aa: CASSQGPSGISYEQYF
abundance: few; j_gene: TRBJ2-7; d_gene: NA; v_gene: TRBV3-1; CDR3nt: TGTGCCAGCAGCCAAGTGACGGAAACCTACGAGCAGTACTTC; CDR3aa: CASSQVTETYEQYF
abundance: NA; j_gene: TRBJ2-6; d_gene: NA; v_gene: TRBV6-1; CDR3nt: TGTGCCAGCAGCCTCACCCGTGGGGGCGCTGGGGCCAACGTCCTGACTTTC; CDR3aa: CASSLTRGGAGANVLTF
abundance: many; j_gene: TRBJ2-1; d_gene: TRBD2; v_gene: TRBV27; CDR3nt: TGTGCCAGCAGGACGACTAGCGGGAGGGGGTACAATGAGCAGTTCTTC; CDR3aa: CASRTTSGRGYNEQFF
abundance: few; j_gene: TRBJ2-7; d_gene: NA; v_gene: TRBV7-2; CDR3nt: TGTGCCAGCAGCTTAAAGTTACCGGCAGCGTTGTCCTACGAGCAGTACTTC; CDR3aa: CASSLKLPAALSYEQYF
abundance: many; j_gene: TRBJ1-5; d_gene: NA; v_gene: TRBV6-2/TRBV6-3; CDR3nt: TGTGCCAGCAGTTACTTCGGCAGGGGCCAGCCCCAGCATTTT; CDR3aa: CASSYFGRGQPQHF
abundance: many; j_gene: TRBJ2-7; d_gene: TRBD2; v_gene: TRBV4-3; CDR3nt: TGCGCCAGCAGCCAAGGACTAGCGGACAGCTCCTACGAGCAGTACTTC; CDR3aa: CASSQGLADSSYEQYF
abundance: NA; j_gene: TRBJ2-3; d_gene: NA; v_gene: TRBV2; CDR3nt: TGTGCCAGCAGTGAAGTGCTAGCGACCCTTAGCACAGATACGCAGTATTTT; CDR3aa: CASSEVLATLSTDTQYF
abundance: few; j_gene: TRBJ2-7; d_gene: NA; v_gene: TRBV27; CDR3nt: TGTGCCAGCAGTCCGGACAGCCTCTACGAGCAGTACTTC; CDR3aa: CASSPDSLYEQYF
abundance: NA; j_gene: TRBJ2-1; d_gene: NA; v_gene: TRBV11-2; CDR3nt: TGTGCCAGCAGCCGATACAGGCGACCCACCGAGCAGTTCTTC; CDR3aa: CASSRYRRPTEQFF
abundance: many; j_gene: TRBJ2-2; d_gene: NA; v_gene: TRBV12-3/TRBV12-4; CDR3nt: TGTGCCAGCGCGTCCCGGGAGCTGTTTTTT; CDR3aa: CASASRELFF
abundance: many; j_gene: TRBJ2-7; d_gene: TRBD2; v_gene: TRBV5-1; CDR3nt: TGCGCCAGCAGCTTGGCCGCCCAAAGAACCGGGACTACCTACGAGCAGTACTTC; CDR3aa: CASSLAAQRTGTTYEQYF
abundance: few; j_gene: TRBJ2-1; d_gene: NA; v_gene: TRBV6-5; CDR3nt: TGTGCCAGCAGTTACTCGAAGTTGGACACATACAATGAGCAGTTCTTC; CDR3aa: CASSYSKLDTYNEQFF
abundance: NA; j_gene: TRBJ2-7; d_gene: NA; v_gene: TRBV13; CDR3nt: TGTGCCAGCAGCTTAGGCCGAGGGGGCGAGCAGTACTTC; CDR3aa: CASSLGRGGEQYF
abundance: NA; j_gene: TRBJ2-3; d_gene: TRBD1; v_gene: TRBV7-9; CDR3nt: TGTGCCAGCAGCTACCCGGGACAGGGGAGATCCACAGATACGCAGTATTTT; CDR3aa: CASSYPGQGRSTDTQYF
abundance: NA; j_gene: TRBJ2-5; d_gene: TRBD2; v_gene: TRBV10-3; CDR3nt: TGTGCCATCAGTGAGTCCGGACTAGCGGTCAAGGGGGAGACCCAGTACTTC; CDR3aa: CAISESGLAVKGETQYF
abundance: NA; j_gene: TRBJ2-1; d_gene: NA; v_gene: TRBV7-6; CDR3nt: TGTGCCAGCAGCTCCCTCCCGGCAGGGAGCTCCTACAATGAGCAGTTCTTC; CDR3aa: CASSSLPAGSSYNEQFF
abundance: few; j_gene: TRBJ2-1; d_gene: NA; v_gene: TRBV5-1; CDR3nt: TGCGCCAGCAGCTTAGAACAGGTTCTTGAAAACAATGAGCAGTTCTTC; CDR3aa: CASSLEQVLENNEQFF
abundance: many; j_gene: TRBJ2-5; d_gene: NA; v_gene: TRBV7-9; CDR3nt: TGTGCCAGCAGCTTAACAACCCTACTAAAAGAGACCCAGTACTTC; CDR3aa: CASSLTTLLKETQYF
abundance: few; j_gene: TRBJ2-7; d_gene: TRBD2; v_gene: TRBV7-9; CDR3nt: TGTGCCAGCAGCTCCCTAGCGGGAGTGGTTGCCGAGCAGTACTTC; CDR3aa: CASSSLAGVVAEQYF
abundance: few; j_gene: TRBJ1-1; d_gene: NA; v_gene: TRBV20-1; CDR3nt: TGCAGTGCTAGAGAACCGGGGGCCTTCACTGAAGCTTTCTTT; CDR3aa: CSAREPGAFTEAFF
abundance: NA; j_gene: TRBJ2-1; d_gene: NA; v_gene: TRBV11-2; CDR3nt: TGTGCCAGCAGGGGACTGCACCTCAATGAGCAGTTCTTC; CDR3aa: CASRGLHLNEQFF
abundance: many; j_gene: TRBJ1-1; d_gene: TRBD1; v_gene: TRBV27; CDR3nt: TGTGCCAGCAGTACCGGACAGGGGAACACTGAAGCTTTCTTT; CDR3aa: CASSTGQGNTEAFF
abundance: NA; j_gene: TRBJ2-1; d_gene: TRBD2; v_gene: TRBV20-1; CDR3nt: TGCAGTGCTAGATTCCCGGGACTAGCGGGAGTTAATGAGCAGTTCTTC; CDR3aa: CSARFPGLAGVNEQFF
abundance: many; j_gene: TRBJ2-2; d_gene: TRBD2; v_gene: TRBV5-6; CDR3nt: TGTGCCAGCAGCTCGGGACTAGCGGGTTCCGGGGAGCTGTTTTTT; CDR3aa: CASSSGLAGSGELFF